A selection of T cell receptor beta chains follows, all from one sample in a study of tumor-infiltrating lymphocytes in primary liver carcinoma. MiXCR, run by TCRdb on the multiplex PCR reads, gives a single entry per CDR3 protein. Seen here are 310,000 or so distinct CDR3 sequences, approximately 65% observed once, and the top ten hold about 6%. Source material: peripheral blood. Source of these receptors: a man aged 40-49 years with primary liver carcinoma and hepatitis B virus infection. CDR3s include the opening cysteine and the closing phenylalanine or tryptophan. D genes are given only for firm matches. Where a row states a size, it is once, few, many or the class of an expanded clone; other rows omit it.

cdr3_aa	cdr3_nt	clone_size	cdr3_length	d_call	v_call	j_call
CASSSGNLNTGELFF	TGCGCCAGCAGTTCCGGGAACTTGAACACCGGGGAGCTGTTTTTT	-	15	-	TRBV5-1	TRBJ2-2
CARSQEKAAFIEKLFF	TGCGCCAGAAGCCAAGAGAAGGCAGCATTTATTGAAAAACTGTTTTTT	-	16	-	TRBV4-3	TRBJ1-4
CASSLVATHEQYF	TGTGCCAGCAGCTTAGTGGCGACCCACGAGCAGTACTTC	-	13	-	TRBV11-2	TRBJ2-7
CAISLDRALCYEQYF	TGTGCCATCAGTCTAGACAGGGCACTATGCTATGAGCAGTACTTC	-	15	TRBD1	TRBV10-3	TRBJ2-7
CSVDSGVWANVLTF	TGCAGCGTTGACTCAGGAGTCTGGGCCAACGTCCTGACTTTC	-	14	-	TRBV29-1	TRBJ2-6
CTSSGTGATKDIQYF	TGTACCAGCAGTGGGACAGGGGCGACCAAAGACATTCAGTACTTC	-	15	TRBD1	TRBV6-6	TRBJ2-4
CASRPTGANVQFF	TGTGCCAGCAGACCCACAGGGGCCAATGTGCAGTTCTTC	-	13	TRBD1	TRBV11-3	TRBJ2-1
CPSNQSGPDTQYF	TGTCCCAGTAACCAATCGGGGCCAGATACGCAGTATTTT	-	13	-	TRBV11-3	TRBJ2-3
CASSLDPRTYEQYF	TGTGCCAGCAGCTTAGACCCACGAACCTACGAGCAGTACTTC	-	14	-	TRBV7-2	TRBJ2-7
CSVGWMTRSGEQYF	TGCAGTGTTGGGTGGATGACCAGGTCAGGCGAGCAGTACTTC	-	14	-	TRBV29-1	TRBJ2-7
CASSDRSAGLTGELSF	TGTGCCAGCAGCGACCGGTCAGCGGGACTCACCGGGGAGCTGTCTTTT	-	16	TRBD2	TRBV6-2/TRBV6-3	TRBJ2-2
CASSQIGGEETQYF	TGCGCCAGCAGCCAGATAGGGGGAGAGGAGACCCAGTACTTC	many	14	-	TRBV4-1	TRBJ2-5
CVSGTTRGLNQPQHF	TGTGTCAGCGGGACGACAAGGGGCCTGAATCAGCCCCAGCATTTT	-	15	-	TRBV6-2/TRBV6-3	TRBJ1-5
CAWSFWGVGADTLYF	-	-	15	-	TRBV30	TRBJ2-3
CASSAMAGTGSYGYTF	TGTGCCAGCAGTGCGATGGCCGGGACAGGGAGCTATGGCTACACCTTC	many	16	TRBD1	TRBV6-1	TRBJ1-2
CASKGATHNEQFF	TGTGCCAGCAAAGGGGCTACCCATAATGAGCAGTTCTTC	once	13	-	TRBV6-6	TRBJ2-1
CASSSAGLAGGELFF	TGTGCCAGCAGTTCCGCGGGACTAGCGGGAGGGGAGCTGTTTTTT	-	15	TRBD2	TRBV6-5	TRBJ2-2
CAIRKDLTTYEQYF	TGTGCCATCAGGAAAGACCTGACCACCTACGAGCAGTACTTC	-	14	-	TRBV10-3	TRBJ2-7
CASSLVSEQGASEQYF	TGTGCCAGCAGCTTAGTTTCCGAACAGGGGGCTTCAGAGCAGTACTTC	-	16	TRBD1	TRBV11-2	TRBJ2-7
CRVEGIGNNEKLFF	TGCAGGGTTGAGGGGATAGGGAATAATGAAAAACTGTTTTTT	-	14	-	TRBV29-1	TRBJ1-4
CASSCQGAGEQFF	TGTGCCAGCAGCTGTCAGGGGGCAGGGGAGCAGTTTTTT	-	13	TRBD1	TRBV11-2	TRBJ2-2
CASSNPGPGGNTEAFF	TGTGCCAGCAGTAACCCGGGACCGGGAGGGAACACTGAAGCTTTCTTT	few	16	-	TRBV6-2/TRBV6-3	TRBJ1-1
CAGGLDWREHTGELFF	TGTGCCGGCGGCTTAGATTGGCGGGAGCACACCGGGGAGCTGTTTTTT	-	16	TRBD2	TRBV11-2	TRBJ2-2
CTSSYSVPGELFF	TGTACCAGCAGTTACTCGGTCCCCGGGGAGCTGTTTTTT	-	13	-	TRBV6-5	TRBJ2-2
CASSEPGQSFSGNTIYF	TGTGCCAGCAGTGAACCGGGACAGTCATTCTCTGGAAACACCATATATTTT	many	17	TRBD1	TRBV6-1	TRBJ1-3
CASIGTGSGQETQYF	TGTGCCAGCATCGGGACGGGATCGGGTCAAGAGACCCAGTACTTC	many	15	-	TRBV12-3/TRBV12-4	TRBJ2-5
CASSQDSRGGRSGNTIYF	TGCGCCAGCAGCCAAGATAGCAGGGGGGGCAGGTCTGGAAACACCATATATTTT	-	18	TRBD1	TRBV4-1	TRBJ1-3
CASGTHTEAFF	TGTGCCAGCGGGACTCACACTGAAGCTTTCTTT	few	11	-	TRBV28	TRBJ1-1
CASSLGQAMNTEAFF	TGCGCCAGCAGCTTGGGACAGGCTATGAACACTGAAGCTTTCTTT	-	15	-	TRBV5-1	TRBJ1-1
CASSEARTNPDTQYF	TGTGCCAGCAGTGAAGCAAGGACGAACCCAGATACGCAGTATTTT	-	15	-	TRBV6-1	TRBJ2-3
CAGSFLLNTEAFF	TGTGCCGGCAGCTTCTTGCTGAACACTGAAGCTTTCTTT	once	13	-	TRBV11-1	TRBJ1-1
CASSPNRLAGGGNEQFF	TGTGCCAGCAGTCCCAATCGACTAGCAGGAGGTGGGAATGAGCAGTTCTTC	once	17	TRBD2	TRBV5-4	TRBJ2-1
CASQNGETQYF	TGTGCCAGCCAAAACGGAGAGACCCAGTACTTC	-	11	-	TRBV6-2/TRBV6-3	TRBJ2-5
CSVDRFYESGQYF	TGCAGCGTCGACAGATTCTACGAGTCGGGGCAGTACTTC	-	13	-	TRBV20-1	TRBJ2-7
CASSPRSLGEGRQPQHF	TGCGCCAGCAGCCCCAGAAGTTTGGGAGAGGGCCGACAGCCCCAGCATTTT	-	17	-	TRBV4-1	TRBJ1-5
CAISETGELFF	TGTGCCATCAGTGAAACCGGGGAGCTGTTTTTT	many	11	-	TRBV10-3	TRBJ2-2
CASSLDPNSPLHF	TGCGCCAGCAGCTTGGATCCTAATTCACCCCTCCACTTT	-	13	-	TRBV5-1	TRBJ1-6
CSVLEGEEQPQHF	TGCAGCGTTTTAGAGGGGGAAGAACAGCCCCAGCATTTT	-	13	-	TRBV29-1	TRBJ1-5
CASSLETGINSPLHF	TGTGCCAGCAGCCTAGAGACAGGGATTAATTCACCCCTCCACTTT	many	15	TRBD1	TRBV5-8	TRBJ1-6
CASSFETSGRYNEQFF	TGTGCCAGCAGCTTTGAGACTAGCGGGAGGTATAATGAGCAGTTCTTC	-	16	TRBD2	TRBV11-3	TRBJ2-1
CVSRGTSAGELFF	TGTGTCAGCAGGGGGACTAGCGCCGGGGAGCTGTTTTTT	-	13	TRBD2	TRBV7-8	TRBJ2-2
CASSRQGALNTEAFF	TGTGCCAGCAGCAGACAGGGGGCTCTGAACACTGAAGCTTTCTTT	-	15	TRBD1	TRBV28	TRBJ1-1
CGSSDNRDRANSPLHF	TGTGGCAGCAGTGATAACCGGGACAGGGCTAATTCACCCCTCCACTTT	-	16	TRBD1	TRBV6-1	TRBJ1-6
CASSQETGGNYGYTF	TGCGCCAGCAGCCAAGAGACAGGGGGTAACTATGGCTACACCTTC	many	15	TRBD1	TRBV4-3	TRBJ1-2